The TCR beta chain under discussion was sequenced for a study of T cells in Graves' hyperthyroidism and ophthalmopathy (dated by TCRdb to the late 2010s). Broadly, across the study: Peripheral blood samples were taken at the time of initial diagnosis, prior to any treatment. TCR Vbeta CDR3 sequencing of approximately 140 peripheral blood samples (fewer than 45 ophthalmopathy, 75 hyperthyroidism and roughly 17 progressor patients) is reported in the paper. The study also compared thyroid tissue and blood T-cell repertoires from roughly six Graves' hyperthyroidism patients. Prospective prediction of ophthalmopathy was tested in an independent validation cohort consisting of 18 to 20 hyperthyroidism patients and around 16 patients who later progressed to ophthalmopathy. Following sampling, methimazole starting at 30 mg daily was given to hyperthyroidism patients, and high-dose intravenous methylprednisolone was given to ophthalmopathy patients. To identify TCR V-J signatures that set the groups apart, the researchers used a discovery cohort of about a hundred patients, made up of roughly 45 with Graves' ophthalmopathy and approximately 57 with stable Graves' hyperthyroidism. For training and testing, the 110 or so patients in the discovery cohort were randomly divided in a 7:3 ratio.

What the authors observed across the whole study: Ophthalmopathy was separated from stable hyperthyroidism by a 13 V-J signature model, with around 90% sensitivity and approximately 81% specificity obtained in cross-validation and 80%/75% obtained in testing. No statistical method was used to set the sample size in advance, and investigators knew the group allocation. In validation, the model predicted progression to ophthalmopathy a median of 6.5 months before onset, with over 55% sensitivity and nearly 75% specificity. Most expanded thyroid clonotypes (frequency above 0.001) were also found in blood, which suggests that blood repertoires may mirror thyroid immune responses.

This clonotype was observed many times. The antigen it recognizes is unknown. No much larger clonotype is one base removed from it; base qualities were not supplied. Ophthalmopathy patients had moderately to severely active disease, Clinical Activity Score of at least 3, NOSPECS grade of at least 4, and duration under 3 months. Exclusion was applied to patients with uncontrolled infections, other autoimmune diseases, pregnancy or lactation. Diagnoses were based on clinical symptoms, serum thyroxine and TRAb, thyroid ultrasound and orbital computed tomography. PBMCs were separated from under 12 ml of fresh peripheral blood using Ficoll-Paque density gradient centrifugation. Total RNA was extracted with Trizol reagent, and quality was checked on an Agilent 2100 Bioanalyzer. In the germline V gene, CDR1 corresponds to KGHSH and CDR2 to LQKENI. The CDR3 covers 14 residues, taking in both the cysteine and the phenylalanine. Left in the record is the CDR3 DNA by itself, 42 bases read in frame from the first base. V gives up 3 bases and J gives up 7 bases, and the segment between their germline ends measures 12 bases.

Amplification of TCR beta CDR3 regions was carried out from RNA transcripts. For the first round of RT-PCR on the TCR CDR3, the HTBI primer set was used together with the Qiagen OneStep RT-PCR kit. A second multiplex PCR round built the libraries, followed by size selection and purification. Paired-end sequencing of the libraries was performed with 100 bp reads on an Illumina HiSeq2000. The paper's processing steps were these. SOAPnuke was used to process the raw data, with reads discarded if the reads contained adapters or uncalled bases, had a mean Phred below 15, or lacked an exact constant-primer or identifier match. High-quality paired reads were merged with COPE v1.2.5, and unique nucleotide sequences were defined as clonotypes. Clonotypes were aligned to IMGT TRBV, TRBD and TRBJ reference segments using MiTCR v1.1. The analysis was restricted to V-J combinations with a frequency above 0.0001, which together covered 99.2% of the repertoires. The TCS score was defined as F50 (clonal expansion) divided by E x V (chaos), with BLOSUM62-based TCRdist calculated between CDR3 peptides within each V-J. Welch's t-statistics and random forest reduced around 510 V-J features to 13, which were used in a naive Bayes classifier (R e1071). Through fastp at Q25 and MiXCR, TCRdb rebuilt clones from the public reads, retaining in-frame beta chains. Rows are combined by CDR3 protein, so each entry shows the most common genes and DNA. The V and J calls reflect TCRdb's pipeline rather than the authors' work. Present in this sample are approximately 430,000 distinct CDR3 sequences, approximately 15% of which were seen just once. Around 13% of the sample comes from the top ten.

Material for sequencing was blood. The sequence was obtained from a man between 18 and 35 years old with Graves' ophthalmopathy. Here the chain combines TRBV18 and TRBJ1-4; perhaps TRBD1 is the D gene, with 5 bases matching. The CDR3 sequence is CASSPDSGSEKLFF. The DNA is TGTGCCAGCTCACCTGACAGCGGGAGTGAAAAACTGTTTTTT.